The following is a TCR beta chain sequence with its context. Its specificity is unknown. No change in lesions over the prior 6 months defined stable disease. No vitiligo treatment was given during the prior three months. Germline CDR1 is MDHEN and CDR2 is SYDVKM. The CDR3 contains 18 residues. The V and J ends lost 3 bases and 4 bases, in that order; junction bases with no gene match: 10. The data stem from a study of resident and recirculating memory T cells in vitiligo. Study as a whole: The samples were homogenized without cell sorting before genomic DNA extraction.

The data were produced by immunoSEQ multiplex PCR, yet TCRdb's version contains in-frame clones alone and is incomplete. Of 72,000 or so clones detected, approximately 90% appear once; the ten largest clones hold about 4.8%. Points from the study as a whole: No unique dominant TCR clone was found in vitiligo lesions.

The clonotype comes from a male donor with vitiligo. V gene TRBV28 combines with J gene TRBJ2-3; TRBD2 agrees at 13 bases. Sequencing was done on a sample of blood. This CDR3 reads CASSFSRTSGREADTQYF. The CDR3 DNA reads TGTGCCAGCAGTTTCTCCCGGACTAGCGGGAGAGAGGCAGATACGCAGTATTTT.